The sequence of this T cell receptor (beta chain) was determined in a study of cytomegalovirus exposure and HLA in healthy donors. Comments on this clone: Its antigen is as yet unknown.

Germline assignment: CDR1 SGHAT and CDR2 FQNNGV. The CDR3 contains 15 residues. J was trimmed by 4 bases and V by 2 bases; bases with no gene match: 2. Study-wide results and caveats: The authors considered a cluster of highly shared sequence variants likely to be a sequencing artifact. Accounts indicate the classifier identified cytomegalovirus status with strong specificity and sensitivity. In the analysis, some V segments, TRBV6-2 and TRBV6-3 included, were excluded as indistinguishable.

Vbeta (60) and Jbeta (13) primers were used in the PCR. Original data processing: Roughly 80 million unique TCR beta chains, some 10 million of them shared, were counted by a later analysis. Data came from immunoSEQ multiplex PCR; TCRdb stores just in-frame clones and leaves some out. Clone size and the V and J calls come from that table; the DNA yielded D and trimming. The sample shows 95,000 to 110,000 clones, 76% of them seen only once. Sequenced input: PBMCs. This receptor was taken from a woman under 30 in good health and CMV-seropositive. This chain joins TRBV11-2 and TRBJ2-1; 10 nucleotides agree with TRBD2. CDR3 nucleotide sequence: TGTGCCAGCAGCTTAACTAGCGGGGTTTACAATGAGCAGTTCTTC. It translates to CASSLTSGVYNEQFF.